The 16 T cell receptor beta chains listed next were all sequenced from one sample in a study of T cells in Graves' hyperthyroidism and ophthalmopathy. The TCR beta CDR3 regions underwent amplification using RNA transcripts as the source. HTBI primers were used for first-round RT-PCR of the TCR CDR3. Via MiXCR, TCRdb re-called the multiplex PCR reads, giving one row per CDR3 protein. Found here are approximately 720,000 distinct CDR3 sequences, around a sixth of them singletons; the top ten hold over 15%. The sequencing input was blood. The receptor set was obtained from a woman between 50 and 59 years old with Graves' hyperthyroidism that later progressed to Graves' ophthalmopathy.

This clonotype was seen many times. The CDR3 is CASSKRTSGGADTQYF. CDR3 bases: TGTGCCAGCAGCAAACGGACTAGCGGGGGCGCAGATACGCAGTATTTT. The chain has TRBV3-1 and TRBJ2-3; 13 bases align to TRBD2. Germline V gene data show CDR1 as LGHDT and CDR2 as YNNKEL (reference sequence). The CDR3 has 16 residues. V shed 5 bases and J 4 bases; nucleotides not matched to a gene: 6.

This clonotype was seen a few times. The J gene is TRBJ1-6, the V gene TRBV12-3 or TRBV12-4, with D possibly TRBD1 on 5 matching bases. Trimming took 6 bases from V and 9 from J, leaving 12 bases between them. The CDR3 extends over 13 amino acids. In DNA, the CDR3 is TGTGCCAGCAGCTGGGACCGAAGTTCACCCCTCCACTTT. Encoded protein: CASSWDRSSPLHF.

This chain joins TRBV5-1 and TRBJ2-6, with D tentatively TRBD1 (5 bases). Trimming stripped 1 base from V and 2 bases from J, with 16 bases between. The germline gives CDR1 SGHRS, CDR2 YFSETQ. The CDR3 runs 18 residues. The CDR3 protein is CASSLTGYLMTGANVLTF. The CDR3 DNA sequence: TGCGCCAGCAGCTTGACAGGCTACCTCATGACTGGGGCCAACGTCCTGACTTTC.

In this sample, this clonotype turned up many times. The chain is built from TRBV7-2 and TRBJ1-1, with 9 bases identical to TRBD1. V gave up 5 bases and J gave up 5 bases; unmatched junction bases: 6. Per germline, CDR1 SGHTA and CDR2 FQGNSA. The length of the CDR3 is 14 residues. CDR3 nucleotides: TGTGCCAGCAGCCTGGACAGGGGTAGGACTGAAGCTTTCTTT. Amino acid sequence: CASSLDRGRTEAFF.

The V gene is TRBV7-2, the J gene TRBJ1-1, with D possibly matching TRBD1 (6 bases). V lost 4 bases and J 11 bases, leaving 14 bases between the germline ends. Germline loops: CDR1 SGHTA, CDR2 FQGNSA. The CDR3 has 12 amino acids. This chain's CDR3 is CASSSLDRSAFF. The CDR3 DNA reads as TGTGCCAGCAGCTCCCTTGACAGGTCTGCTTTCTTT.

This clonotype came up many times. The chain links TRBV13 to TRBJ2-5; the D gene is possibly TRBD2 (5 bases). CDR3 length: 12 amino acids. Germline CDR1 is PRHDT and CDR2 is FYEKMQ (reference sequence). Trimming pared 4 bases from V and 10 bases from J, leaving 13 bases between. The CDR3 DNA reads as TGTGCCAGCAGCTCATCCTCCCGGGACCAGTACTTC. Protein product: CASSSSSRDQYF.

This clonotype was counted many times. The chain uses TRBV7-2 and TRBJ2-3; 9 nucleotides line up with TRBD1. The V gene end was trimmed by 6 bases and the J gene end by 6 bases; junction bases not matched to a gene: 13. The CDR3 contains 16 residues. Looked up from germline, CDR1 is SGHTA and CDR2 is FQGNSA. The CDR3 region has the DNA TGTGCCAGCAGTAGGGTGGGGACAGGGTCATCTGATACGCAGTATTTT. Translated: CASSRVGTGSSDTQYF. The full variable domain, rest sourced from reference TRBV7-2 and TRBJ2-3, is GAGVSQSPSNKVTEKGKDVELRCDPISGHTALYWYRQSLGQGLEFLIYFQGNSAPDKSGLPSDRFSAERTGGSVSTLTIQRTQQEDSAVYLCASSRVGTGSSDTQYFGPGTRLTVL.

This clonotype was seen many times. The CDR3 here is CASSEPGQGVGVTEAFF. The CDR3 DNA reads TGTGCCAGCAGTGAACCGGGACAGGGGGTCGGAGTCACTGAAGCTTTCTTT. The chain couples TRBV6-1 to TRBJ1-1; the match to TRBD1 covers 11 bases. Germline V gene lookup returns CDR1 MNHNS and CDR2 SASEGT. V dropped 2 bases and J dropped 4; count of bases not matched to a gene: 9. The CDR3 extends over 17 amino acids.

In this sample, this clonotype turned up a few times. V usage is TRBV29-1 and J usage is TRBJ2-5; TRBD2 matches at 7 bases. There are 15 residues in the CDR3. Looked up from germline, CDR1 is SQVTM and CDR2 is ANQGSEA. Germline trimming cut 0 bases from V and 2 bases from J; bases unmatched to any gene: 6. The CDR3 coding sequence is TGCAGCGTTGAAGAAAGCGGGGCGGGGCAAGAGACCCAGTACTTC. As protein: CSVEESGAGQETQYF.

This clonotype has a handful of counts. An end of the junction differs from the germline gene, which may be a read error. The genes are TRBV7-6 and TRBJ1-1, with D perhaps matching TRBD1 (6 bases). CDR1 is SGHVS, CDR2 FNYEAQ, per germline. CDR3 length: 15 amino acids. The CDR3 nucleotides read TGTGCCAGCAGCTATCTGAGGGGGATGAACACTGAAGCTTTATTT. Its translation: CASSYLRGMNTEALF.

The CDR3 nucleotides are TGCAGTGCTAGAGATCCTAGCGGGGGGGCCTGGCAGTACTTC. It encodes CSARDPSGGAWQYF. This rearrangement joins TRBV20-1 to TRBJ2-7; 12 nucleotides line up with TRBD2. The CDR3 covers 14 residues. V shed 0 bases, J shed 9 bases, and the junction held 6 bases outside the gene matches. Germline loops: CDR1 DFQATT, CDR2 SNEGSKA (reference sequence).

This clonotype was seen repeatedly, ten times or more. The rearrangement links TRBV6-6 to TRBJ2-7; TRBD1 aligns across 10 bases. The CDR3 runs 16 residues. V was pared by 2 bases and J by 3 bases, with 7 bases of the junction left unmatched. Germline values: CDR1 MNHNY, CDR2 SVGAGI (reference sequence). CDR3 nucleotides: TGTGCCAGCAGTTACACCACTTGGACAGGGGGCTACGAGCAGTACTTC. Translation: CASSYTTWTGGYEQYF.

This clonotype was counted ten times or more. This chain joins TRBV3-1 and TRBJ1-2, with D tentatively TRBD1 (6 bases). There are 15 residues in the CDR3. Looked up from germline, CDR1 is LGHDT and CDR2 is YNNKEL (reference sequence). Trimming removed 1 base at V and 2 bases at J, with 11 bases between. The CDR3 DNA reads TGTGCCAGCAGCCAAGGTCGGACAGAGAACTATGGCTACACCTTC. It translates to CASSQGRTENYGYTF.

This clonotype was observed many times. V and J are TRBV5-1 and TRBJ1-3; 8 nucleotides align to TRBD1. The V gene's germline CDR1 is SGHRS and CDR2 YFSETQ. The V gene end was trimmed by 2 bases and the J gene end by 0 bases; junction bases not matched to a gene: 4. This CDR3 spans 16 amino acids. The CDR3 region is CASSFQGAYSGNTIYF. As DNA, the CDR3 is TGCGCCAGCAGCTTCCAGGGGGCTTACTCTGGAAACACCATATATTTT. Using reference TRBV5-1 and TRBJ1-3 for the parts outside the CDR3, the full variable domain is KAGVTQTPRYLIKTRGQQVTLSCSPISGHRSVSWYQQTPGQGLQFLFEYFSETQRNKGNFPGRFSGRQFSNSRSEMNVSTLELGDSALYLCASSFQGAYSGNTIYFGEGSWLTVV.

There are many counts of this clonotype. The chain recombines TRBV9 with TRBJ1-1, with a possible D match to TRBD1 (6 bases). The CDR3 sequence is 15 residues long. CDR1 and CDR2 from the germline V gene are SGDLS and YYNGEE. The germline V and J ends were trimmed by 3 bases and 4 bases, with 16 bases remaining between them. This chain's CDR3 is CASSGRLQGSTEAFF. The CDR3 nucleotides are TGTGCCAGCAGCGGCCGACTACAGGGATCCACTGAAGCTTTCTTT.

This clonotype was observed a handful of times. This sequence joins TRBV9 and TRBJ2-3; 7 bases line up with TRBD2. V shed 1 base and J 2 bases; nucleotides not matched to a gene: 7. Germline CDR1 reads SGDLS; CDR2 reads YYNGEE. The CDR3 length is 16 residues. CDR3 coding DNA: TGTGCCAGCAGCGTATTGGGCGGGGGTTCCACAGATACGCAGTATTTT. Protein: CASSVLGGGSTDTQYF.